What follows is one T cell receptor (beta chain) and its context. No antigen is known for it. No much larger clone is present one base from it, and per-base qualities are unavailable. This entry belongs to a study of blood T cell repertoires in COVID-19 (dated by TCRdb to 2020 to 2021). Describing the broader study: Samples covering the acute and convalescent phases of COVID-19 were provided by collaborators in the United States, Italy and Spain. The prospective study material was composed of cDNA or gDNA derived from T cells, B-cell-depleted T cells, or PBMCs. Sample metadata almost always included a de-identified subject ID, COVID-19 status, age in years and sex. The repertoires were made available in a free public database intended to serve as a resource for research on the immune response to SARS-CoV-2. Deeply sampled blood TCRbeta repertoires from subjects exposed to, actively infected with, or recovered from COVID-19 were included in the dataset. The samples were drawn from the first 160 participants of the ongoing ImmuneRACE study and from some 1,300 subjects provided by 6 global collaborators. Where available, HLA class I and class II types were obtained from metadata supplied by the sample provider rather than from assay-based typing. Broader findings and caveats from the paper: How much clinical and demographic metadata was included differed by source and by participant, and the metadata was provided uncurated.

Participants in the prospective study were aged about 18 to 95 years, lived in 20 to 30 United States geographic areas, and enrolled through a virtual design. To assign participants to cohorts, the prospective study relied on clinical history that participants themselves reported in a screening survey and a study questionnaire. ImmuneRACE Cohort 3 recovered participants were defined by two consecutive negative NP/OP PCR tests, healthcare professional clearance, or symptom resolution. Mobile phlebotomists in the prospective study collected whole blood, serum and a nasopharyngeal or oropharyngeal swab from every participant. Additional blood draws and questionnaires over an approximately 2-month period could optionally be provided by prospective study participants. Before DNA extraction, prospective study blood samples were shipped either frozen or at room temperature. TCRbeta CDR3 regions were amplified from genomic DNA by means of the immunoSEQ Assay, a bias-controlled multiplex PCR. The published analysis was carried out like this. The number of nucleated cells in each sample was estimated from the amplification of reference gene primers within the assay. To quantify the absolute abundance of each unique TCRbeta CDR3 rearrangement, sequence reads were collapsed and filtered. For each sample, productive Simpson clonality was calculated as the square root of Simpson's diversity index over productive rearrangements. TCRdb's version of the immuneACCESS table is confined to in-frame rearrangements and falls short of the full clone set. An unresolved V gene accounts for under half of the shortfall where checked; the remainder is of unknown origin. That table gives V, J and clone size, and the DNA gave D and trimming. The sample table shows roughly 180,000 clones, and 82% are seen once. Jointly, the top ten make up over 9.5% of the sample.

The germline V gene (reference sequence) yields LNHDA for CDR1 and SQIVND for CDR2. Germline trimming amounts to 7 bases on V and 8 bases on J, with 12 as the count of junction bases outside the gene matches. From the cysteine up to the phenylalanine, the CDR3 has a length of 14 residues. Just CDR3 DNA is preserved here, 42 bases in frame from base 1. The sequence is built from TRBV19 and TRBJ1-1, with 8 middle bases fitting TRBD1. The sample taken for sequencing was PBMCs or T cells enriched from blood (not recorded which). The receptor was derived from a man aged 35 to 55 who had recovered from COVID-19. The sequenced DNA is TGTGCCAGTATTGAGGGACAGGACCTTCGCGAAGCTTTCTTT. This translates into CASIEGQDLREAFF.